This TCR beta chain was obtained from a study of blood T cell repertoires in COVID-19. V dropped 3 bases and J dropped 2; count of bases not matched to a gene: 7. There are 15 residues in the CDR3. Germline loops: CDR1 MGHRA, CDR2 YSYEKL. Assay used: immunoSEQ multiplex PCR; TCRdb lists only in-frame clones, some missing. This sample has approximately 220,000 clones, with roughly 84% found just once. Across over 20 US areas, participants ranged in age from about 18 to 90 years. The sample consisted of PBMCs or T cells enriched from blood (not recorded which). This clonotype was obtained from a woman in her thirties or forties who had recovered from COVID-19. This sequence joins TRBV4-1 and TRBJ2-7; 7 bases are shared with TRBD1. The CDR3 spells CASSHRDRRAYEQYF. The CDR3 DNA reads TGCGCCAGCAGCCACCGGGACAGAAGGGCCTACGAGCAGTACTTC.